The rows below give T cell receptor beta chains drawn from one sample of a study of cytomegalovirus exposure and HLA in healthy donors. Sequencing used immunoSEQ multiplex PCR; TCRdb keeps in-frame clones, though not all of them. The repertoire holds 60,000 to 70,000 clones, more than 70% seen once, with roughly 25% in the top ten. The sequencing input was PBMCs. These receptors all stem from a woman aged 35 to 49 in good health and CMV-seropositive. The CDR3 runs from the conserved cysteine through the conserved F or W. The D gene is left open where the match is weak. Clone size, where shown, is once, few, many, or a class for clones that have expanded.

>.|15|TRBJ1-6|TRBV23-1|.
TGCGCCAGCAGTCAAAGGGGTCCCTATAATTCACCCCTCCACTTT
CASSQRGPYNSPLHF
>TRBD1|13|TRBJ2-1|TRBV18|.
TGTGCCACCGGCAAGACAGGGGGGAATGAGCAGTTCTTC
CATGKTGGNEQFF
>.|15|TRBJ2-7|TRBV5-1|.
TGCGCCAGCAGCGTCGATCCGGGTGGGGCGCGCGAGCAGTACTTC
CASSVDPGGAREQYF
>TRBD2|12|TRBJ2-3|TRBV29-1|.
TGCAGCGCTGGGGGGGGGAGAGATACGCAGTATTTT
CSAGGGRDTQYF
>TRBD1|16|TRBJ1-2|TRBV4-3|.
TGCGCCAGCAGCCAAGACTTGTATGGACAGGGTGGTGGCTACACCTTC
CASSQDLYGQGGGYTF
>.|14|TRBJ2-1|TRBV15|.
TGTGCCACCAGCAGAGAGGGACTCGAGGGAGAGCAGTTCTTC
CATSREGLEGEQFF
>TRBD1|14|TRBJ2-7|TRBV29-1|.
TGCAGCGTTGCCGGGACAGGAGAGACCTACGAGCAGTACTTC
CSVAGTGETYEQYF
>TRBD1|17|TRBJ1-3|TRBV25-1|.
TGTGCCAGCAGCCCCGCCTCCGGGACAGGCTCTGGAAACACCATATATTTT
CASSPASGTGSGNTIYF
>.|15|TRBJ2-3|TRBV28|.
TGTGCCAGCAGTTTAGGAGGGGCCGGGGTAGATACGCAGTATTTT
CASSLGGAGVDTQYF
>.|13|TRBJ1-1|TRBV5-1|.
TGCGCCAGCAGCTATGGAGACGACACTGAAGCTTTCTTT
CASSYGDDTEAFF
>.|14|TRBJ2-1|TRBV25-1|.
TGTGCCAGCAGTGAATTTGGCGGGACCAATGAGCAGTTCTTC
CASSEFGGTNEQFF
>.|14|TRBJ2-7|TRBV4-1|few
TGCGCCAGCAGCCCCGGGGAACCGAACTACGAGCAGTACTTC
CASSPGEPNYEQYF
>TRBD2|11|TRBJ2-1|TRBV5-4|.
TGTGCCGGGAGGGGAGAGAATGAGCAGTTCTTC
CAGRGENEQFF
>.|16|TRBJ2-3|TRBV6-4|few
TGTGCCAGCAGTGACGGGGCAGGCCACGGCACAGATACGCAGTATTTT
CASSDGAGHGTDTQYF
>.|15|TRBJ2-7|TRBV7-9|few
TGTTCCAGCAGATCCTCGGACAGGGAGGGTGGGGAGCAGTACTTC
CSSRSSDREGGEQYF
>TRBD1|17|TRBJ2-2|TRBV9|.
TGTGCCAGCAGTTTTATGGCAGGGGGCGCGAACACCGGGGAGCTGTTTTTT
CASSFMAGGANTGELFF
>TRBD2|14|TRBJ2-1|TRBV15|.
TGTGCCACCAGACTAGCGGGGGAGCACAATGAGCAGTTCTTC
CATRLAGEHNEQFF
>TRBD2|17|TRBJ2-6|TRBV18|.
TGTGCCAGCTCACGATCCGGGGGGATCTCTGGGGCCAACGTCCTGACTTTC
CASSRSGGISGANVLTF
>TRBD1|14|TRBJ2-7|TRBV5-4|.
TGTGCCAGCAGCTTGGCTCAGGGGGCGAGTGAGCAGTACTTC
CASSLAQGASEQYF
>.|14|TRBJ1-1|TRBV9|.
TGTGCCAGCAGCGTAGGACAGCGATACACTGAAGCTTTCTTT
CASSVGQRYTEAFF
>.|13|TRBJ1-1|TRBV5-8|.
TGTGCCAGCAGCCTGACGGGTCAGTCTGAAGCTTTCTTT
CASSLTGQSEAFF
>.|15|TRBJ1-6|TRBV18|.
TGTGCCAGCTCACCACGAGGACAGTCCTCTTCACCCCTCCACTTT
CASSPRGQSSSPLHF
>TRBD1|15|TRBJ2-7|TRBV6-5|.
TGTGCCAGCAGGCTACTCGGGACAGGAATTTACGAGCAGTACTTC
CASRLLGTGIYEQYF
>TRBD1|15|TRBJ2-1|TRBV5-4|.
TGTGCCAGCAGCCGGATGACAGGGAATAGTAATGAGCAGTTCTTC
CASSRMTGNSNEQFF
>.|13|TRBJ1-1|TRBV21-1|.
TGTGCCAGCAAGTTATGTCGGGACACTGAAGCTTTCTTT
CASKLCRDTEAFF
>TRBD2|16|TRBJ2-1|TRBV7-8|.
TGTGCCAGCAGCTTGGGACTAGCGGATTCCTACAATGAGCAGTTCTTC
CASSLGLADSYNEQFF
>.|15|TRBJ2-3|TRBV7-9|once
TGTGCCAGCAGGTTCGGGACACTTAGCACAGATACGCAGTATTTT
CASRFGTLSTDTQYF
>TRBD2|14|TRBJ2-7|TRBV9|.
TGTGCCAGCAGCGTAACGGGACTAGCTTACGAGCAGTACTTC
CASSVTGLAYEQYF
>TRBD2|15|TRBJ2-3|TRBV9|once
TGTGCCAGCAGCCCTGGGTACAGCGGGGGAAATACGCAGTATTTT
CASSPGYSGGNTQYF
>.|15|TRBJ1-1|TRBV19|few
TGTGCCAGTAGTCCGTCGGGAGGGCGGAGCACTGAAGCTTTCTTT
CASSPSGGRSTEAFF
>.|16|TRBJ2-3|TRBV18|.
TGTGCCAGCTCACCCCGCGGAAGTGGAGGCGGAGATACGCAGTATTTT
CASSPRGSGGGDTQYF
>.|14|TRBJ2-1|TRBV19|few
TGTGCCAGTAGTATGGGACTCTTCAGGCATGAGCAGTTCTTC
CASSMGLFRHEQFF
>TRBD1|14|TRBJ1-2|TRBV6-6|.
TGTGCCAGCAGTTCCTCGGGACAGACCTATGGCTACACCTTC
CASSSSGQTYGYTF
>TRBD1|15|TRBJ1-1|TRBV5-1|.
TGCGCCAGCAGCTTGGCCCCTCAGGGGGACACTGAAGCTTTCTTT
CASSLAPQGDTEAFF
>.|12|TRBJ1-2|TRBV12-5|once
TGTGCTAGTGGTCGAGACAGTGGCGGCTACACCTTC
CASGRDSGGYTF
>TRBD1|16|TRBJ2-4|TRBV9|few
TGTGCCAGCAGCGTAGGACAGGGGTTAGCCAAAAACATTCAGTACTTC
CASSVGQGLAKNIQYF
>TRBD2|14|TRBJ2-1|TRBV6-5|.
TGTGCCAGCAGGCGGGAGGGTGGGGACAATGAGCAGTTCTTC
CASRREGGDNEQFF
>TRBD2|15|TRBJ2-3|TRBV7-8|.
TGTGCCAGCAGCTTTGGCGGGGGTAGCACAGATACGCAGTATTTT
CASSFGGGSTDTQYF
>TRBD1|15|TRBJ1-5|TRBV4-3|.
TGCGCCAGCAGCCCAGGGGGACCTAGCAATCAGCCCCAGCATTTT
CASSPGGPSNQPQHF
>.|14|TRBJ2-7|TRBV19|once
TGTGCCAGTAGTACCGGACTTACTTCCTACGAGCAGTACTTC
CASSTGLTSYEQYF
>.|13|TRBJ1-1|TRBV5-6|many
TGTGCCAGCAGACGCACAGGGAGCACTGAAGCTTTCTTT
CASRRTGSTEAFF
>.|15|TRBJ1-2|TRBV5-1|once
TGCGCCAGCAGCTTGGCCAACAGGGTAGGCTATGGCTACACCTTC
CASSLANRVGYGYTF
>TRBD1|16|TRBJ1-6|TRBV30|.
TGTGCCTGGAGTCTCGGGACAGGGACGGATAATTCACCCCTCCACTTT
CAWSLGTGTDNSPLHF
>.|14|TRBJ1-2|TRBV7-9|.
TGTGCCAGCAGCTTAGCGGGGGAGGGCTTCGGCTACACCTTC
CASSLAGEGFGYTF
>.|15|TRBJ2-7|TRBV7-6|.
TGTGCCAGCAGCTCGGGGGACGGGACCCCCTACGAGCAGTACTTC
CASSSGDGTPYEQYF
>TRBD1|14|TRBJ1-1|TRBV30|few
TGTGCCTGGAACAGGGGGCGCGTTCTCACTGAAGCTTTCTTT
CAWNRGRVLTEAFF
>.|16|TRBJ2-1|TRBV4-3|.
TGCGCCAGCAGCCAAGGGGGGGGCTCAGCTAGAAATGAGCAGTTCTTC
CASSQGGGSARNEQFF